This note documents a single T cell receptor (beta chain) sequence. Germline lookup yields CDR1 LNHDA and CDR2 SQIVND (reference sequence). The CDR3 runs to 16 residues. V was pared by 5 bases and J by 0 bases, with 11 bases between. Authors' data handling: Using reference gene primer amplification, nucleated cell counts were estimated. Profiling relied on immunoSEQ multiplex PCR, and the TCRdb table lists in-frame clones only, not all of them. That table furnishes V, J and clone size, whereas the DNA furnished D and trimming. The sample lists 220,000 or so clones, roughly nine tenths occurring once. Seattle cases were enrolled at active infection and followed longitudinally. This sample is drawn from a study of blood T cell repertoires in COVID-19. About the research overall: The origin of the acute and convalescent COVID-19 samples was the United States, Italy and Spain. Sources were T cells, B-cell-depleted T cells, or PBMCs; the material itself was cDNA or gDNA.

The chain has TRBV19 and TRBJ2-6; D is ambiguous. This TCR derives from a woman aged 45-65 years with COVID-19, enrolled during active disease. The sequenced sample consisted of peripheral blood. The CDR3 region is CASSGVVFSGANVLTF. The CDR3 nucleotides read TGTGCCAGTAGTGGAGTCGTCTTCTCTGGGGCCAACGTCCTGACTTTC.